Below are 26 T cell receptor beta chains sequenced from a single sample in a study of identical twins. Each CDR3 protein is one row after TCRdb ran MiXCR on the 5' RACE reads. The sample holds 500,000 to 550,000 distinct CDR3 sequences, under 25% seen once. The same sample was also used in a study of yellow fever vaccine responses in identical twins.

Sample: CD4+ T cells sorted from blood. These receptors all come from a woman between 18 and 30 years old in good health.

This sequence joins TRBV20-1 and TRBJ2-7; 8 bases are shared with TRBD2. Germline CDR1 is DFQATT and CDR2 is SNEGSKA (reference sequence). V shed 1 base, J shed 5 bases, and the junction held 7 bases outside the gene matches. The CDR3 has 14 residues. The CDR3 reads CSARVGSGNHEQYF. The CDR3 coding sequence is TGCAGTGCTAGAGTTGGTAGCGGGAATCACGAGCAGTACTTC.

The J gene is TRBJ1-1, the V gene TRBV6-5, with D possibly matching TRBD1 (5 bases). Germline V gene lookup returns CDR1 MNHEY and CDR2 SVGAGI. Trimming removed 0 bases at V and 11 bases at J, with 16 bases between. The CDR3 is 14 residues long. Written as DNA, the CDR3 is TGTGCCAGCAGTTACTCGAGCAGGGAGGGAAATGCTTTCTTT. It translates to CASSYSSREGNAFF.

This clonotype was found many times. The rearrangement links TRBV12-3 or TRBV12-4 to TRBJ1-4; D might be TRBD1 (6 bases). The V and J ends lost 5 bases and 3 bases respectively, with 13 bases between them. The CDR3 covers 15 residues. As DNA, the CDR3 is TGTGCCAGCAGTGCGCAGGGGATGGCTAATGAAAAACTGTTTTTT. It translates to CASSAQGMANEKLFF.

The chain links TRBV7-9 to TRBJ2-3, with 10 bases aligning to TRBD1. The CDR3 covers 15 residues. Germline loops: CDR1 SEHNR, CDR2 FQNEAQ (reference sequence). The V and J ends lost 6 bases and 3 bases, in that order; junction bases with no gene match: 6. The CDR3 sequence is CASSPWGQGTDTQYF. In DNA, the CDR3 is TGTGCCAGCAGTCCTTGGGGACAGGGGACAGATACGCAGTATTTT.

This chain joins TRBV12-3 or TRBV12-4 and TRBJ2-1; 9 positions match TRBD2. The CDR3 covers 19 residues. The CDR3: CTFWTRLETGLALYNEQFF. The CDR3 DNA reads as TGTACCTTCTGGACTAGGTTGGAAACGGGACTAGCCCTATACAATGAGCAGTTCTTC.

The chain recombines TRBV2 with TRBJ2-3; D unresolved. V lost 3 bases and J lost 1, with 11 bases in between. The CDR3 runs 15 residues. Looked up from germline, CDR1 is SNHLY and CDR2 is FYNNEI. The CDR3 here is CASSDERAGTDTQYF. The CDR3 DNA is TGTGCCAGCAGTGATGAGCGTGCTGGCACAGATACGCAGTATTTT.

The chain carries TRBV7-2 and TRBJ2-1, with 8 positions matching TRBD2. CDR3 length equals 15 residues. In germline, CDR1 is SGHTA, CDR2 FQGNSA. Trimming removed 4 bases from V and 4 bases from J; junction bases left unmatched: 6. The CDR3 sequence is CASSSQAGEYNEQFF. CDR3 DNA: TGTGCCAGCAGCTCGCAAGCGGGAGAGTACAATGAGCAGTTCTTC.

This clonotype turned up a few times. The CDR3 DNA sequence: TGTGCCAGCAGTTTAGTCACAGGGGCGAAACCGACCCCTATGCACACTGAAGCTTTCTTT. Protein sequence: CASSLVTGAKPTPMHTEAFF. The chain links TRBV28 to TRBJ1-1; TRBD1 agrees at 7 bases. The ends lost 2 bases at V and 3 bases at J; junction bases unmatched: 21. The CDR3 is made up of 20 amino acids. Germline values: CDR1 MDHEN, CDR2 SYDVKM.

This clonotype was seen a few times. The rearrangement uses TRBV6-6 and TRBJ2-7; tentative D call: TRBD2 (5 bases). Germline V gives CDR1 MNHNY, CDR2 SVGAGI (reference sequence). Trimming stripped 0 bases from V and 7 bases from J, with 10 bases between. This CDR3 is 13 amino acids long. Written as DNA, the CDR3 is TGTGCCAGCAGTTACTCAGGACGGGGAGAGCAGTACTTC. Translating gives CASSYSGRGEQYF.

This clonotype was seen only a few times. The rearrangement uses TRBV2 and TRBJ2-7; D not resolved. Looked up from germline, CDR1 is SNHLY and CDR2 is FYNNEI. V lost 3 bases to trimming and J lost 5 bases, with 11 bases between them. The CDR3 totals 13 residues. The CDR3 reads CASSERLTNEQYV. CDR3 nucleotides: TGTGCCAGCAGTGAGCGGCTAACCAACGAGCAGTACGTC.

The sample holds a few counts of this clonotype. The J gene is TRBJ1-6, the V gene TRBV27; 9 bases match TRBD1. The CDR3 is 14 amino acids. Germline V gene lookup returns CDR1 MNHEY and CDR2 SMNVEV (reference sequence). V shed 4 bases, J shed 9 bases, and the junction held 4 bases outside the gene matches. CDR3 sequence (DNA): TGTGCCAGCAGTTGGACAGGGGACGGTTCACCCCTCCACTTT. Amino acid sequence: CASSWTGDGSPLHF.

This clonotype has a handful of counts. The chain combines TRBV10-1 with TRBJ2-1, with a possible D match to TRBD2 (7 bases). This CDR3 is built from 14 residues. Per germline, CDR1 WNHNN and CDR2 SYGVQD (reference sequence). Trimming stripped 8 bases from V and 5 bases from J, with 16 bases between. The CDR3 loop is CASRLEGGNNEQFF. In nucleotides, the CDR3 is TGCGCCAGCCGACTGGAGGGGGGGAACAATGAGCAGTTCTTC.

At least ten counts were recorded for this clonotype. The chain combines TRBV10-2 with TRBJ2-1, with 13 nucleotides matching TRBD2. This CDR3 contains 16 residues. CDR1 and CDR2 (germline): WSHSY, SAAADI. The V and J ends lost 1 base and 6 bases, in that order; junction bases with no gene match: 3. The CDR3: CASSELRLAGGNEQFF. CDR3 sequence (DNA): TGCGCCAGCAGTGAGTTAAGACTAGCGGGAGGCAATGAGCAGTTCTTC.

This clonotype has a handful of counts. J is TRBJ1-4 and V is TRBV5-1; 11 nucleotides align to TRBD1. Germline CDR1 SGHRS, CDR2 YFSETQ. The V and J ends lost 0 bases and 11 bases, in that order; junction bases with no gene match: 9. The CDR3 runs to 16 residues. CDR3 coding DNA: TGCGCCAGCAGCTTGGGTAGGACAGGGGGCTTCGACAAACTGTTTTTT. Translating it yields CASSLGRTGGFDKLFF.

In nucleotides, the CDR3 is TGCGCCAGCAGCCGCGCAACCAGACAGATCGGGCTCACTGAAGCTTTCTTT. Protein sequence: CASSRATRQIGLTEAFF. This chain connects TRBV5-1 to TRBJ1-1; D perhaps matches TRBD1 (5 bases). The CDR3 is made up of 17 amino acids. Between the trimmed V and J ends, which lost 4 bases and 4 bases, there was a span of 23 bases. Germline V CDR1 and CDR2: SGHRS, YFSETQ.

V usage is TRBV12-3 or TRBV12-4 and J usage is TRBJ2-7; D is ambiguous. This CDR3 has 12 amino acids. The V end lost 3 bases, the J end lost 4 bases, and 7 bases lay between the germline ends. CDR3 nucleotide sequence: TGTGCCAGCAGTTTCGTGGGTTACGAGCAGTACTTC. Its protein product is CASSFVGYEQYF.

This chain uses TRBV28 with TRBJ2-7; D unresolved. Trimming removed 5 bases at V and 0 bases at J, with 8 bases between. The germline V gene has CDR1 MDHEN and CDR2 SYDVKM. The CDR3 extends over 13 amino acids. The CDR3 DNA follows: TGTGCCAGCAGTGATCCGAGCTCCTACGAGCAGTACGTC. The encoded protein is CASSDPSSYEQYV.

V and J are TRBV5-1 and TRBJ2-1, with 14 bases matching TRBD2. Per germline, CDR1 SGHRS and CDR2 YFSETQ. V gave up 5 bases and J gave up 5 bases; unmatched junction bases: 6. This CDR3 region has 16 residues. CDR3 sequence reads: CASRTGLAGVNNEQFF. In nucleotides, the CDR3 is TGCGCCAGCAGGACGGGACTAGCGGGAGTTAACAATGAGCAGTTCTTC.

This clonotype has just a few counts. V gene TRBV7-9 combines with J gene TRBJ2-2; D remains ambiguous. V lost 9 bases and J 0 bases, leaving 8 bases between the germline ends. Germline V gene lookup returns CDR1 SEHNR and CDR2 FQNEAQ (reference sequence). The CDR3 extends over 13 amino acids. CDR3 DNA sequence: TGTGCCAGAAGGAGTACGAACACCGGGGAGCTGTTTTTT. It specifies CARRSTNTGELFF.

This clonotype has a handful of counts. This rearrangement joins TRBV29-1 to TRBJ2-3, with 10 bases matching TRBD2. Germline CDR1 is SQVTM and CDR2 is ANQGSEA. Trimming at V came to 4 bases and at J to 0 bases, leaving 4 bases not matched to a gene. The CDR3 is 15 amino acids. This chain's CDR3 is CSVGQTSGSTDTQYF. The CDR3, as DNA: TGCAGCGTTGGGCAGACTAGCGGGAGCACAGATACGCAGTATTTT.

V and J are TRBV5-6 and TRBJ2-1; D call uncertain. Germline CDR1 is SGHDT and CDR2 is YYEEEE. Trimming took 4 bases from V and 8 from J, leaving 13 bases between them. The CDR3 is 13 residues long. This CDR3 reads CASSHGPLYEQFF. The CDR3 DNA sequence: TGTGCCAGCAGCCACGGGCCCCTCTATGAGCAGTTCTTC. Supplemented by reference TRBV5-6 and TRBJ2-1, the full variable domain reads DAGVTQSPTHLIKTRGQQVTLRCSPKSGHDTVSWYQQALGQGPQFIFQYYEEEERQRGNFPDRFSGHQFPNYSSELNVNALLLGDSALYLCASSHGPLYEQFFGPGTRLTVL.

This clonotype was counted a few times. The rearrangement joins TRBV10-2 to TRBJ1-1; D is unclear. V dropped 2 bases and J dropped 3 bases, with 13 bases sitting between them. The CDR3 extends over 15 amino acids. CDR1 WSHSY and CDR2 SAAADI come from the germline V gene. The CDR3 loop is CASSERGRAHTEAFF. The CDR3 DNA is TGCGCCAGCAGTGAGAGAGGGCGGGCACACACTGAAGCTTTCTTT.

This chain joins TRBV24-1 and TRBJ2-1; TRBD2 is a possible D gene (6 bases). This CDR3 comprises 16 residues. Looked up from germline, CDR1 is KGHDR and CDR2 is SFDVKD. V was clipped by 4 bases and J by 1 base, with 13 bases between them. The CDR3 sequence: CATSDRGTDSYNEQFF. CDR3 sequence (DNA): TGTGCCACCAGTGACCGCGGGACGGATTCCTACAATGAGCAGTTCTTC.

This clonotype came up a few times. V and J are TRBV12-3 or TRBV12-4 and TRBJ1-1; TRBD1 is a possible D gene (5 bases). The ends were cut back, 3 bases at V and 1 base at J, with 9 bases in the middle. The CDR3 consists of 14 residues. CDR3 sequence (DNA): TGTGCCAGCAGTTTTGGGGCGCCGAACACTGAAGCTTTCTTT. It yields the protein CASSFGAPNTEAFF.

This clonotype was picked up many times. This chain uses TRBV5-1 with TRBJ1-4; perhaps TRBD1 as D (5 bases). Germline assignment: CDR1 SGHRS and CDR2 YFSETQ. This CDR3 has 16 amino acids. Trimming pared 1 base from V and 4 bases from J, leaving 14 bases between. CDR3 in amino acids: CASSLSREGSNEKLFF. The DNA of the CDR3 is TGCGCCAGCAGCTTGTCCCGAGAGGGGAGTAATGAAAAACTGTTTTTT.

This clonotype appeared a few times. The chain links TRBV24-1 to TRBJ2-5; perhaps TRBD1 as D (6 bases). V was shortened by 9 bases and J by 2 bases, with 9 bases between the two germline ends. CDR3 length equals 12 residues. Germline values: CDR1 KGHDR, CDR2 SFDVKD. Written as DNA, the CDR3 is TGTGCCACCGCCGGGACACAAGAGACCCAGTACTTC. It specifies CATAGTQETQYF.